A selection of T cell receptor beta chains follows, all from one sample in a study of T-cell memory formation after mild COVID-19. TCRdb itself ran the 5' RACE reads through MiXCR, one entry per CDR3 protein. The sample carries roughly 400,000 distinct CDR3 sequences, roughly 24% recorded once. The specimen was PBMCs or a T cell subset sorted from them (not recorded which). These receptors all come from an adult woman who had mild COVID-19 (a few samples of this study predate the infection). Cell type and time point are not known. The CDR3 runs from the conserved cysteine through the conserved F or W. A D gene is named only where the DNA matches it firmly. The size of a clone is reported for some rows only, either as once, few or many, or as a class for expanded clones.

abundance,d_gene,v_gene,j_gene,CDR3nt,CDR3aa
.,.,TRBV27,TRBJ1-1,TGTTCCAGCAGCCCGCTTTTACGCACTGAAGCTTTCTTT,CSSSPLLRTEAFF
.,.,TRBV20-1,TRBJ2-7,TGCAGTGCTAGACCGCGCTACGAGCAGTACTTC,CSARPRYEQYF
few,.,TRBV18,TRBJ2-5,TGTGCCAGCTCACCACCGGGACTCCAAGAGACCCAGTACTTC,CASSPPGLQETQYF
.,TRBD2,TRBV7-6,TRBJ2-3,TGTGCCAGCAGCTTATCTTCCCCCGGAACCGGGACTAGCGCAAGTTTT,CASSLSSPGTGTSASF
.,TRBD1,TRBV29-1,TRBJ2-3,TGCAGCGCTTACCCCGACAGGGTTACGCAGTATTTT,CSAYPDRVTQYF
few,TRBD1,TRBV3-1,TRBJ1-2,TGTGCCAGCAGCCAAGGGGGGACAGCAGCTAACTATGGCTACACCTTC,CASSQGGTAANYGYTF
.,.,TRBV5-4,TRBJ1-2,TGTGCCAGCAGCTTGGGAGGGCCCGGCTACACCTTC,CASSLGGPGYTF
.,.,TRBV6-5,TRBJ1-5,TGTGCCAGCAGTTACGGGGGCAGGGGAGTCGGGCAGCCCCAGCATTTT,CASSYGGRGVGQPQHF
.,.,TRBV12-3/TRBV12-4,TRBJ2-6,TGTGCCAGCAGTGACCTAGGAGGGCCAAGCTCTGGGGCCAACGTCCTGACTTTC,CASSDLGGPSSGANVLTF
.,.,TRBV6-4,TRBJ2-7,TGTGCCAGCCGACTAGGTGGGACCTACGAGCAGTACTTC,CASRLGGTYEQYF
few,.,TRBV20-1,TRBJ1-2,TGCAGTGGGGAAGACCTCTATGGCTACACCTTC,CSGEDLYGYTF
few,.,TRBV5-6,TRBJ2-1,TGTGCCAGCACCCAAGGACAGACATGGTACAATGAGCAGTTCTTC,CASTQGQTWYNEQFF
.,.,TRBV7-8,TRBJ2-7,TGTGCCAGCAGCCTTCCTGACGAAGGCTACGAGCAGTACTTC,CASSLPDEGYEQYF
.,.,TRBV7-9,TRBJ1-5,TGTGCCAGCAGCGAATACAGGGAAGGTCAGCCCCAGCATTTT,CASSEYREGQPQHF
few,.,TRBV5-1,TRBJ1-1,TGCGCCAGCAGCATGGACCTACAGAGGAACACTGAAGCTTTCTTT,CASSMDLQRNTEAFF
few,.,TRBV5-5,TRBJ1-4,TGTGCCAGCAGCTTGGCCGTGGGGGGGACTAATGAAAAACTGTTTTTT,CASSLAVGGTNEKLFF
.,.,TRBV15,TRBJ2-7,TGTGCCACCAGCAGAGCGACAGGCTACAAGGCTTTTGGCGAGCAGTACTTC,CATSRATGYKAFGEQYF